Shown below are 27 T cell receptor beta chains from a single sample sequenced in a study of blood T cell repertoires in COVID-19. Assay used: immunoSEQ multiplex PCR; TCRdb lists only in-frame clones, some missing. The repertoire includes 250,000 to 350,000 clones, less than 85% of them detected once, and roughly 1.6% sits in the top ten. Source material: peripheral blood. Every receptor here comes from a human donor with COVID-19, enrolled during active disease. The donor label of this sample is uncertain.

The chain employs TRBV9 and TRBJ2-5; no clear D gene. Germline CDR1 and CDR2: SGDLS and YYNGEE. CDR3 length equals 14 residues. The V end was cut by 0 bases, the J end by 0 bases, with 6 bases between. Here the CDR3 DNA reads TGTGCCAGCAGCGTAGACGGGTACCAAGAGACCCAGTACTTC. This gives the protein CASSVDGYQETQYF.

This chain uses TRBV7-3 with TRBJ2-1; weak D call: TRBD2 (5 bases). This CDR3 is 15 amino acids long. Trimming took off 5 bases at V and 10 bases at J, with 21 bases between the two ends. Germline V gene lookup returns CDR1 SGHTA and CDR2 FQGTGA. The DNA for the CDR3 is TGTGCCAGCAGCGACAATCTAGTGGGAGTAGGGGAGCAGTTCTTC. This gives the protein CASSDNLVGVGEQFF.

The chain recombines TRBV7-9 with TRBJ2-7, with D perhaps matching TRBD1 (6 bases). V was cut by 6 bases and J by 6 bases, with 12 bases left in between. The CDR3 spans 12 residues. CDR1 is SEHNR and CDR2 is FQNEAQ in the germline V gene (reference sequence). The chain's CDR3 is CASSPPRGEQYF. The CDR3 DNA is TGTGCCAGCAGTCCTCCCAGGGGCGAGCAGTACTTC.

V gene TRBV28 combines with J gene TRBJ1-1; 7 bases line up with TRBD1. The ends lost 5 bases at V and 2 bases at J; junction bases unmatched: 11. CDR3 size: 16 residues. Germline V CDR1 and CDR2: MDHEN, SYDVKM. The CDR3 nucleotides are TGTGCCAGCAGTCCCCCGGTTGGAGGGGGCAACACTGAAGCTTTCTTT. It codes for CASSPPVGGGNTEAFF.

The V gene is TRBV3-1 (or the pseudogene TRBV3-2), the J gene TRBJ1-1; D is undetermined. Trimming cost V 6 bases and J 1 base, with 12 bases left between them. This CDR3 region has 14 residues. Germline values: CDR1 LGHDT, CDR2 YNNKEL (reference sequence). CDR3 DNA: TGTGCCAGCAGTCCTCAGGCATCGAACACTGAAGCTTTCTTT. It specifies CASSPQASNTEAFF.

This clone was counted once. The V and J genes are TRBV3-1 (or the pseudogene TRBV3-2) and TRBJ1-2; D is perhaps TRBD1 (5 bases). This CDR3 is 14 amino acids long. Germline CDR1 and CDR2: LGHDT and YNNKEL (reference sequence). V lost 1 base, J lost 2 bases, and 8 bases lay in between. CDR3 region: CASSQGSGNYGYTF. DNA for the CDR3: TGTGCCAGCAGCCAAGGGTCAGGGAACTATGGCTACACCTTC.

J is TRBJ2-2 and V is TRBV10-3; D possibly corresponds to TRBD2 (5 bases). Germline CDR1 reads ENHRY; CDR2 reads SYGVKD. The CDR3 is 14 residues long. Trimming shortened V by 8 bases and J by 1 base, and 11 bases separated the two germline ends. The DNA for the CDR3 is TGTGCCATCCAGGACTTGAAGAACACCGGGGAGCTGTTTTTT. This codes for CAIQDLKNTGELFF.

The chain combines TRBV19 with TRBJ1-1; TRBD1 might be the D (6 bases). Trimming took 3 bases from V and 4 from J, leaving 15 bases between them. This CDR3 is built from 15 residues. Per the germline V gene, CDR1 is LNHDA and CDR2 is SQIVND (reference sequence). DNA for the CDR3: TGTGCCAGTAGTATTTGGGTCCTGGGGGCCACTGAAGCTTTCTTT. It is translated as CASSIWVLGATEAFF.

V usage is TRBV5-1 and J usage is TRBJ2-5, with TRBD1 matching over 7 bases. This CDR3 is 18 amino acids long. V shed 4 bases and J 2 bases; nucleotides not matched to a gene: 17. CDR1 is SGHRS and CDR2 is YFSETQ in the germline V gene. CDR3 DNA sequence: TGCGCCAGCAGCACTCCTCTCCGGGACAGTATTGGTCAAGAGACCCAGTACTTC. Encoded protein: CASSTPLRDSIGQETQYF.

This rearrangement joins TRBV6-6 to TRBJ2-1; 9 bases match TRBD2. This CDR3 contains 15 residues. The trim removed 7 bases at V and 7 bases at J, leaving 11 bases unmatched. Germline CDR1 MNHNY, CDR2 SVGAGI (reference sequence). The CDR3 DNA follows: TGTGCCAGCACTCTGAGGGCTAGCGGGACGAATGAGCAGTTCTTC. Protein product: CASTLRASGTNEQFF.

The chain has TRBV7-2 and TRBJ2-5; no firm D call. The CDR3 sequence is 14 residues long. Trimming took off 0 bases at V and 3 bases at J, with 8 bases between the two ends. Germline CDR1 SGHTA, CDR2 FQGNSA. The CDR3 DNA follows: TGTGCCAGCAGCTTAGCGCTGGGCGAAGAGACCCAGTACTTC. The encoded protein is CASSLALGEETQYF.

V and J are TRBV15 and TRBJ2-5; D might be TRBD2 (7 bases). Per germline, CDR1 LNHNV and CDR2 YYDKDF (reference sequence). The CDR3 sequence is 14 residues long. Trimming stripped 4 bases from V and 5 bases from J, with 14 bases between. CDR3 region: CATSKGGERETQYF. The CDR3 coding sequence is TGTGCCACCAGCAAGGGGGGGGAACGGGAGACCCAGTACTTC. The whole variable domain, filled in from reference TRBV15 and TRBJ2-5, reads DAMVIQNPRYQVTQFGKPVTLSCSQTLNHNVMYWYQQKSSQAPKLLFHYYDKDFNNEADTPDNFQSRRPNTSFCFLDIRSPGLGDTAMYLCATSKGGERETQYFGPGTRLLVL.

The chain has TRBV19 and TRBJ1-3, with 8 nucleotides matching TRBD1. Per the germline V gene, CDR1 is LNHDA and CDR2 is SQIVND (reference sequence). J lost 5 bases, V lost 3 bases, and 9 bases had no gene match. There are 16 residues in the CDR3. CDR3 sequence (DNA): TGTGCCAGTAGTATTGGAGCGGACAGGGCCCGAAACACCATATATTTT. Its protein is CASSIGADRARNTIYF.

The chain combines TRBV29-1 with TRBJ2-2; the match to TRBD2 covers 10 bases. Germline CDR1 and CDR2: SQVTM and ANQGSEA. Germline trimming cut 7 bases from V and 6 bases from J; bases unmatched to any gene: 11. The CDR3 loop spans 15 amino acids. The CDR3 bases are TGCAGCGGCGGTCCTAGCGGGAGTTTCTCCGGGGAGCTGTTTTTT. Amino acid sequence: CSGGPSGSFSGELFF.

The chain employs TRBV2 and TRBJ2-4; 7 bases line up with TRBD1. This CDR3 region has 14 residues. V shed 5 bases and J 5 bases; nucleotides not matched to a gene: 6. The germline gives CDR1 SNHLY, CDR2 FYNNEI. CDR3 sequence: CASSLGQAENIQYF. In DNA, the CDR3 is TGTGCCAGCAGTCTCGGACAGGCCGAAAACATTCAGTACTTC.

As to this clone: Other DNA sequences within the sample encode an identical CDR3. The chain combines TRBV7-2 with TRBJ2-2; weak D call: TRBD2 (7 bases). The V gene's germline CDR1 is SGHTA and CDR2 FQGNSA. The V end lost 1 base, the J end lost 6 bases, and 12 bases lay between the germline ends. The CDR3 covers 15 residues. CDR3 loop: CASSLGGGGAGELFF. As DNA, the CDR3 is TGTGCCAGCAGCTTAGGGGGAGGGGGTGCCGGGGAGCTGTTTTTT.

The rearrangement uses TRBV7-2 and TRBJ2-7; TRBD1 matches at 9 bases. CDR1 and CDR2 (germline): SGHTA, FQGNSA. The CDR3 contains 18 residues. V trimming: 5 bases; J trimming: 4 bases; junction bases outside the gene matches: 18. The CDR3, as DNA: TGTGCCAGCAGCCTATATAGTATCTTAGGGACAGGGACTTACGAGCAGTACTTC. It translates to CASSLYSILGTGTYEQYF. Combining the CDR3 with reference TRBV7-2 and TRBJ2-7 gives the whole variable domain GAGVSQSPSNKVTEKGKDVELRCDPISGHTALYWYRQSLGQGLEFLIYFQGNSAPDKSGLPSDRFSAERTGGSVSTLTIQRTQQEDSAVYLCASSLYSILGTGTYEQYFGPGTRLTVT.

The chain recombines TRBV3-1 (or the pseudogene TRBV3-2) with TRBJ1-4; D uncertain. The V end lost 4 bases, the J end lost 7 bases, and 16 bases lay between the germline ends. From germline, CDR1 is LGHDT and CDR2 YNNKEL (reference sequence). CDR3 length: 15 residues. CDR3 DNA sequence: TGTGCCAGCAGCCCCATACGCGGGGTGAGTGAAAAACTGTTTTTT. It encodes CASSPIRGVSEKLFF.

The rearrangement uses TRBV5-8 and TRBJ2-1; D possibly corresponds to TRBD1 (6 bases). The CDR3 is made up of 14 amino acids. Germline lookup yields CDR1 SGHTS and CDR2 YDEGEE. Trimming took 3 bases from V and 5 from J, leaving 12 bases between them. CDR3 residues: CASSSWTANNEQFF. As DNA, the CDR3 is TGTGCCAGCAGCTCATGGACAGCGAACAATGAGCAGTTCTTC.

The V call is TRBV9, the J call TRBJ1-3, with a weak D call TRBD1 (5 bases). The CDR3 loop spans 17 amino acids. Germline values: CDR1 SGDLS, CDR2 YYNGEE. Between the trimmed V and J ends, which lost 0 bases and 4 bases, there was a span of 17 bases. This chain's CDR3 is CASSVDIGRAPGNTIYF. The CDR3 bases are TGTGCCAGCAGCGTAGATATTGGCAGGGCACCCGGAAACACCATATATTTT.

The chain recombines TRBV5-4 with TRBJ2-3; 12 bases map to TRBD2. This CDR3 has 18 residues. Germline V gene lookup returns CDR1 SGHNT and CDR2 YYREEE (reference sequence). V trimming: 3 bases; J trimming: 6 bases; junction bases outside the gene matches: 14. CDR3 DNA: TGTGCCAGCAGCTACGAAACTACGACTAGCGGGAGAACGGATACGCAGTATTTT. This codes for CASSYETTTSGRTDTQYF.

This chain's CDR3 is CASSGHEAGPPYEQYF. CDR3 nucleotides: TGTGCCAGCAGCGGACATGAAGCAGGGCCTCCCTACGAGCAGTACTTC. The chain recombines TRBV9 with TRBJ2-7; D is possibly TRBD1 (5 bases). CDR1 and CDR2 from the germline V gene are SGDLS and YYNGEE. The CDR3 runs to 16 residues. The V end was cut by 3 bases, the J end by 2 bases, with 18 bases between.

The V and J genes are TRBV7-2 and TRBJ2-7, with 11 bases that match TRBD2. V trimming: 4 bases; J trimming: 5 bases; junction bases outside the gene matches: 7. CDR3 length: 15 amino acids. Germline assignment: CDR1 SGHTA and CDR2 FQGNSA. DNA of the CDR3: TGTGCCAGCAGCTCCACTAGCGGGAGTGTCCACGAGCAGTACTTC. Translated: CASSSTSGSVHEQYF.

The chain recombines TRBV27 with TRBJ1-5; maybe TRBD1 (5 bases). The CDR3 loop spans 15 amino acids. Per the germline V gene, CDR1 is MNHEY and CDR2 is SMNVEV (reference sequence). The ends were cut back, 2 bases at V and 6 bases at J, with 14 bases in the middle. CDR3 loop: CASSLKPQGGQPQHF. In DNA, the CDR3 is TGTGCCAGCAGTTTAAAACCGCAGGGTGGTCAGCCCCAGCATTTT.

This chain joins TRBV7-2 and TRBJ2-2; D remains ambiguous. Looked up from germline, CDR1 is SGHTA and CDR2 is FQGNSA. This CDR3 region has 15 residues. Between the trimmed V and J ends, which lost 2 bases and 3 bases, there was a span of 10 bases. For the CDR3, the DNA is TGTGCCAGCAGCTTATCCCGCCCAGACACCGGGGAGCTGTTTTTT. It specifies CASSLSRPDTGELFF. The full variable domain, with the rest looked up from reference TRBV7-2 and TRBJ2-2, is GAGVSQSPSNKVTEKGKDVELRCDPISGHTALYWYRQSLGQGLEFLIYFQGNSAPDKSGLPSDRFSAERTGGSVSTLTIQRTQQEDSAVYLCASSLSRPDTGELFFGEGSRLTVL.

The V gene is TRBV2, the J gene TRBJ2-2; a possible D gene is TRBD1 (5 bases). Germline CDR1 and CDR2: SNHLY and FYNNEI. Trimming removed 5 bases at V and 6 bases at J, with 16 bases between. The CDR3 length is 15 residues. The CDR3 DNA sequence: TGTGCCAGCAGTTTCCTCCCCCTAGGGGCCGGGGAGCTGTTTTTT. Amino acid sequence: CASSFLPLGAGELFF.

This clone has only a few counts. The chain links TRBV11-2 to TRBJ1-1, with D hard to call. V shed 5 bases and J shed 0 bases, with 13 bases lying between them. Germline CDR1 SGHAT, CDR2 FQNNGV. This CDR3 contains 15 residues. The CDR3 region is CASSAGMNLNTEAFF. The CDR3 DNA reads TGTGCCAGCAGCGCAGGAATGAACCTGAACACTGAAGCTTTCTTT.